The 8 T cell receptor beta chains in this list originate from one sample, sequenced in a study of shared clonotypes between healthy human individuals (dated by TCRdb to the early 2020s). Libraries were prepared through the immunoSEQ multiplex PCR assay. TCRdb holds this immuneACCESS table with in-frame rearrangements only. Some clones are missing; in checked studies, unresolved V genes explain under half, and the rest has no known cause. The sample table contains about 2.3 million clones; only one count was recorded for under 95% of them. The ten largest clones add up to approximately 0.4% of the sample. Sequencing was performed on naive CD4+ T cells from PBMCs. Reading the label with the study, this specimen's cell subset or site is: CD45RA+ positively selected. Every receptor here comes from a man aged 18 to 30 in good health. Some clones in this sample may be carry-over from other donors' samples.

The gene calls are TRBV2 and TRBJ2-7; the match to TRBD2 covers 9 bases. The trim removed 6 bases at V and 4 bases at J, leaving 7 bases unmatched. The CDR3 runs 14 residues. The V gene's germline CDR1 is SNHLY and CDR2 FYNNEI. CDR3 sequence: CASSGGRAGYEQYF. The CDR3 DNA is TGTGCCAGCAGCGGCGGGAGGGCCGGTTACGAGCAGTACTTC.

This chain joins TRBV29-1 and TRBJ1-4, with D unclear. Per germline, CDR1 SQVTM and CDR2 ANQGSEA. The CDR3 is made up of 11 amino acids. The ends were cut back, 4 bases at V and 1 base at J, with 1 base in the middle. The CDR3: CSVGTNEKLFF. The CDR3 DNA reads TGCAGCGTTGGAACTAATGAAAAACTGTTTTTT.

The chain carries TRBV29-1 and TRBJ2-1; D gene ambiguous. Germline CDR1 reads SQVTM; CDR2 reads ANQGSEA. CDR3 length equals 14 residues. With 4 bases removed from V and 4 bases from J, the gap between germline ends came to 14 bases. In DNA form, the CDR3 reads TGCAGCGTTGCGCAAGAGAATATATACAATGAGCAGTTCTTC. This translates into CSVAQENIYNEQFF.

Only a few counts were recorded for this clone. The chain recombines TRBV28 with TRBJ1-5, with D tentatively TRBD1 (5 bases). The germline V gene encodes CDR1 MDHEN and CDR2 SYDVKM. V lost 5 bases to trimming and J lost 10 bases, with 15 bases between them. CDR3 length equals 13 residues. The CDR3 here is CASSPPGDRPQHF. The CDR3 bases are TGTGCCAGCAGTCCCCCCGGGGACCGACCCCAGCATTTT.

CDR3 sequence: CASRTTGWETQYF. The CDR3 DNA reads TGTGCCAGCAGAACGACAGGGTGGGAGACCCAGTACTTC. J is TRBJ2-5 and V is TRBV27, with 7 bases that match TRBD1. Germline values: CDR1 MNHEY, CDR2 SMNVEV (reference sequence). The CDR3 contains 13 residues. With V trimmed by 6 bases and J by 5 bases, 6 bases remained unmatched.

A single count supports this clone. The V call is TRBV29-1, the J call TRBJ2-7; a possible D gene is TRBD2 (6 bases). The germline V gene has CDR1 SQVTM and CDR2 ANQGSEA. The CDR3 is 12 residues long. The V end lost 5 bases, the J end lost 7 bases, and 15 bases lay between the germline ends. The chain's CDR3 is CSVWAGREEQYF. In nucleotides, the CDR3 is TGCAGCGTTTGGGCAGGGCGGGAAGAGCAGTACTTC.

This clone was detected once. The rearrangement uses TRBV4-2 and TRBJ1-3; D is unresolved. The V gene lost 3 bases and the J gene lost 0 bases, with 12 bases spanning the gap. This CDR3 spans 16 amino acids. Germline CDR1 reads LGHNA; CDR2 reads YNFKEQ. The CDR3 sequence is CASSQATVNSGNTIYF. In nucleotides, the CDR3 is TGTGCCAGCAGCCAGGCCACAGTGAACTCTGGAAACACCATATATTTT.

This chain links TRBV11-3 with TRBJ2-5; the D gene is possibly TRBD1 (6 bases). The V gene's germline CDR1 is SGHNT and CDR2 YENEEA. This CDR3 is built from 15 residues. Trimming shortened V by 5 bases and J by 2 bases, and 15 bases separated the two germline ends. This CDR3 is CASSGLGHGQETQYF. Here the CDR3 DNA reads TGTGCCAGCAGCGGACTGGGACACGGTCAAGAGACCCAGTACTTC. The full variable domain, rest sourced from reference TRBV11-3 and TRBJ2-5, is EAGVVQSPRYKIIEKKQPVAFWCNPISGHNTLYWYLQNLGQGPELLIRYENEEAVDDSQLPKDRFSAERLKGVDSTLKIQPAELGDSAVYLCASSGLGHGQETQYFGPGTRLLVL.